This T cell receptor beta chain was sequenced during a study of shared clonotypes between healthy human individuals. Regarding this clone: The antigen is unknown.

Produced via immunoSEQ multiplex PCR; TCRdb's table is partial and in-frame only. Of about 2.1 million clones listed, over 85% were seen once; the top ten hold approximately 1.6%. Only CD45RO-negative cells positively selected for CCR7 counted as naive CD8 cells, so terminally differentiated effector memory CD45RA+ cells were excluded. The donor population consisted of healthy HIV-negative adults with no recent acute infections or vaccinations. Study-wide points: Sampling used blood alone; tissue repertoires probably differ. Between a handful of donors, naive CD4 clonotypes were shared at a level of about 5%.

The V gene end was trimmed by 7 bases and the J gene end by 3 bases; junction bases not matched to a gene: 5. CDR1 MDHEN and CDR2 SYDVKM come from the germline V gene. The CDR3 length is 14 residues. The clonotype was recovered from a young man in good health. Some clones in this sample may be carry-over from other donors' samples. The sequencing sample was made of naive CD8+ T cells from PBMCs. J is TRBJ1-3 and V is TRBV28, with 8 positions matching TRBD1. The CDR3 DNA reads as TGTGCCAGCAAAGGACAGGGTTATGGAAACACCATATATTTT. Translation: CASKGQGYGNTIYF.